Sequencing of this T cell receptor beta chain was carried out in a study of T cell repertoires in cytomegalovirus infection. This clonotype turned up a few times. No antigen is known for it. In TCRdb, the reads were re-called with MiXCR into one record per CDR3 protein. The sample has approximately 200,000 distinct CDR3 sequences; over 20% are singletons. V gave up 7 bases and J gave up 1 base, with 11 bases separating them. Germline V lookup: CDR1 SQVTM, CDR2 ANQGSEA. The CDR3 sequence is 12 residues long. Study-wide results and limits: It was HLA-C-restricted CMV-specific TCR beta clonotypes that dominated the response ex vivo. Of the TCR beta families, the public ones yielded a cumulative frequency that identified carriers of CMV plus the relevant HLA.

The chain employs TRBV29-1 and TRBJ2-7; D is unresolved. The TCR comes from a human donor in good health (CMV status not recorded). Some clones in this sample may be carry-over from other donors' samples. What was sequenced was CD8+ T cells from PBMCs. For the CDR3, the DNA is TGCAGCGCCAGTCTAGGGTCCTACGAGCAGTACTTC. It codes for CSASLGSYEQYF.